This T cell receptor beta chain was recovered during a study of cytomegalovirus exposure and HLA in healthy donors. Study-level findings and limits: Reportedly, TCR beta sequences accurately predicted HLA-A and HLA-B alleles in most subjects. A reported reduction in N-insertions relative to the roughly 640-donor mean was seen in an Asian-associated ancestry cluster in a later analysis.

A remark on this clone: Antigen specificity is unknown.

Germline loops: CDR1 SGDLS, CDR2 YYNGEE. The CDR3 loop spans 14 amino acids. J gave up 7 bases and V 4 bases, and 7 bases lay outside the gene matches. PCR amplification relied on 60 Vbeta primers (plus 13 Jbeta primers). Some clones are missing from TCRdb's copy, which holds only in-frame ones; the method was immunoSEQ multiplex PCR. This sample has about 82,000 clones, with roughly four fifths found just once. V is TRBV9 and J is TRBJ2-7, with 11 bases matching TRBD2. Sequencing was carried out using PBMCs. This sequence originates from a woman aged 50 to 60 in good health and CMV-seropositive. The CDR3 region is CASSSGTSGGEQYF. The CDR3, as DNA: TGTGCCAGCAGCTCCGGGACTAGCGGTGGGGAGCAGTACTTC.